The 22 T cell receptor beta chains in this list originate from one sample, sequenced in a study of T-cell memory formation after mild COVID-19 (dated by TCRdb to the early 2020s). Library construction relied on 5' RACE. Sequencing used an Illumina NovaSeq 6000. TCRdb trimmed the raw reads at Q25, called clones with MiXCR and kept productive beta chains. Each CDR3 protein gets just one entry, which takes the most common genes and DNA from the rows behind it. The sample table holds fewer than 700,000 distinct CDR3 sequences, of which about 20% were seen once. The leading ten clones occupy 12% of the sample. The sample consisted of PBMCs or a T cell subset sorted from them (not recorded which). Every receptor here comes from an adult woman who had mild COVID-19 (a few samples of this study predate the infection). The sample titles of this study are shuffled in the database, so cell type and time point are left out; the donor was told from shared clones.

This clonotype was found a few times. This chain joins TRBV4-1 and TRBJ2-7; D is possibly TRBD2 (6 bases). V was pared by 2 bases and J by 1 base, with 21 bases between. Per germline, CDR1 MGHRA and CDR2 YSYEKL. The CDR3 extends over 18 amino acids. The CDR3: CASSQKTGSITSSYEQYF. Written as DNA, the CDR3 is TGCGCCAGCAGCCAAAAGACCGGGAGCATAACCTCATCCTACGAGCAGTACTTC.

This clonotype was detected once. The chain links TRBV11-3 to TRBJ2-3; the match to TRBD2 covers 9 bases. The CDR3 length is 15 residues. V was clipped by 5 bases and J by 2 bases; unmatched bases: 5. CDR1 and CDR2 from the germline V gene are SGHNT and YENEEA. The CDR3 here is CASSPTSGFTDTQYF. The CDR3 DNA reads TGTGCCAGCAGCCCCACTAGCGGGTTCACAGATACGCAGTATTTT.

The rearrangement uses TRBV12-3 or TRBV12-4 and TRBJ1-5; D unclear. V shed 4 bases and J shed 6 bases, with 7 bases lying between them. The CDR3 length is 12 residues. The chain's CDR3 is CASSSMGQPQHF. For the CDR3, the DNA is TGTGCCAGCAGTTCGATGGGTCAGCCCCAGCATTTT.

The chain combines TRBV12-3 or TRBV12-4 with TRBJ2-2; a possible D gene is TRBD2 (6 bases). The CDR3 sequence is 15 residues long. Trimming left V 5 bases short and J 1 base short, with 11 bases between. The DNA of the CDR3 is TGTGCCAGCAGTAGGCGAGCGGGGAACACCGGGGAGCTGTTTTTT. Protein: CASSRRAGNTGELFF.

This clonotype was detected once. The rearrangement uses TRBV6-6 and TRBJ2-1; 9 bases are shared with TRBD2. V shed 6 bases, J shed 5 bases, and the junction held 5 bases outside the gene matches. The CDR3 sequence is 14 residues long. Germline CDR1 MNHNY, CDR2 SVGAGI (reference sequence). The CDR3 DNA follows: TGTGCCAGCAGGTCCAGACTAGCGGACAATGAGCAGTTCTTC. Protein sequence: CASRSRLADNEQFF.

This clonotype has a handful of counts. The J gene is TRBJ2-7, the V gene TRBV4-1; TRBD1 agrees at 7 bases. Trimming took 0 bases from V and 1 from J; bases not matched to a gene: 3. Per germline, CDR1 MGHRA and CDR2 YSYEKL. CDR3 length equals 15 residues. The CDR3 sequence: CASSQDGTVSYEQYF. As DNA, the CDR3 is TGCGCCAGCAGCCAAGATGGGACAGTGTCCTACGAGCAGTACTTC.

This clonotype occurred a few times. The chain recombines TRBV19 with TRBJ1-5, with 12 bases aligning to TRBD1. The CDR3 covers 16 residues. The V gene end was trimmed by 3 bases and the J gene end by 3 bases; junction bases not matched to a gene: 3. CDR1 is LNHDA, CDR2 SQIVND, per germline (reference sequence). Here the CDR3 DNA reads TGTGCCAGTAGTATCGGGACAGGGGGCTTCAATCAGCCCCAGCATTTT. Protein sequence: CASSIGTGGFNQPQHF.

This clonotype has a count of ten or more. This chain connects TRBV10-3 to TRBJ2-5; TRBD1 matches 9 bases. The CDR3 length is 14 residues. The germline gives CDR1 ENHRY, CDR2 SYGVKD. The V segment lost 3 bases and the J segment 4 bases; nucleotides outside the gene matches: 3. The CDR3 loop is CAISDVDRGETQYF. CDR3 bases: TGTGCCATCAGTGATGTGGACAGGGGAGAGACCCAGTACTTC.

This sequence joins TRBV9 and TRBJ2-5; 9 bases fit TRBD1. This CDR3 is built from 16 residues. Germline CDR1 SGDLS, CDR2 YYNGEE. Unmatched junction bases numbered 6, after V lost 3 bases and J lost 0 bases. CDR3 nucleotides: TGTGCCAGCAGCGCTATAAGGACAGGGGACCAAGAGACCCAGTACTTC. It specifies CASSAIRTGDQETQYF.

DNA for the CDR3: TGTGCCAGTAGTATCGCCGGACTAGCGGGAGACAATGAGCAGTTCTTC. Its protein product is CASSIAGLAGDNEQFF. The chain recombines TRBV19 with TRBJ2-1; 13 nucleotides line up with TRBD2. CDR3 length: 16 amino acids. V lost 3 bases to trimming and J lost 5 bases; unmatched junction nucleotides: 4. The germline CDR1 and CDR2 sequences are LNHDA and SQIVND (reference sequence).

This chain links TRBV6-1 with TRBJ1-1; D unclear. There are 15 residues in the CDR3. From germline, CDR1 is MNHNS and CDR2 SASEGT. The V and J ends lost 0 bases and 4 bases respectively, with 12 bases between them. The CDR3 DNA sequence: TGTGCCAGCAGTGAAGCGGAAGGCGTTGGCACTGAAGCTTTCTTT. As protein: CASSEAEGVGTEAFF.

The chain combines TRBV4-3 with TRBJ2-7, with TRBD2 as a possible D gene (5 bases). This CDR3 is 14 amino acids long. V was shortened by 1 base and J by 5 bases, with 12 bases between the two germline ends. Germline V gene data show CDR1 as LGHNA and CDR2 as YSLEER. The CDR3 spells CASSQGRAGHEQYF. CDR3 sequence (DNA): TGCGCCAGCAGCCAAGGACGTGCGGGCCACGAGCAGTACTTC.

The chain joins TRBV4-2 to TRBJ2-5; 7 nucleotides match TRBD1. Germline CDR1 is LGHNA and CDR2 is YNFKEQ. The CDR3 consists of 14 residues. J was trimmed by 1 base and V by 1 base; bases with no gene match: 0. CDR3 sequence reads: CASSQGDSQETQYF. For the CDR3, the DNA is TGTGCCAGCAGCCAAGGGGACAGCCAAGAGACCCAGTACTTC.

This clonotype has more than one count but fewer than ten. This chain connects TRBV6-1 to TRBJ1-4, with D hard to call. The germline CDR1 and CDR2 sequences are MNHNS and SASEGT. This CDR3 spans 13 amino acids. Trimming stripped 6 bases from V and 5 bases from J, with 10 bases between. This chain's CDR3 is CASRAAGNEKLFF. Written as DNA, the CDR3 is TGTGCCAGCAGGGCAGCCGGAAATGAAAAACTGTTTTTT.

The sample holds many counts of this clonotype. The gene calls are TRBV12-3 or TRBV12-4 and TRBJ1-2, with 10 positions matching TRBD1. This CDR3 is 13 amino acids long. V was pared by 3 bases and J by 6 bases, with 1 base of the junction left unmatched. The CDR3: CASSLGTGDGYTF. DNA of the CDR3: TGTGCCAGCAGTTTGGGGACAGGGGATGGCTACACCTTC.

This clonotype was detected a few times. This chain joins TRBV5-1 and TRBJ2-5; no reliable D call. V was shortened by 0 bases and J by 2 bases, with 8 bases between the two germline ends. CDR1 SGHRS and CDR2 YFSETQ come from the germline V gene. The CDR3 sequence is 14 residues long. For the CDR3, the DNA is TGCGCCAGCAGCTTGGCCGTATTACAAGAGACCCAGTACTTC. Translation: CASSLAVLQETQYF.

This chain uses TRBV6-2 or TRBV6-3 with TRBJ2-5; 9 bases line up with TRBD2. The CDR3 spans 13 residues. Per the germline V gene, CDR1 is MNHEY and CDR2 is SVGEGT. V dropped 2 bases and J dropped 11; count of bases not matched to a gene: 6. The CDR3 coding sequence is TGTGCCAGCAGTTACGCTCGGACTAGCGTGCAGTACTTC. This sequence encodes CASSYARTSVQYF.

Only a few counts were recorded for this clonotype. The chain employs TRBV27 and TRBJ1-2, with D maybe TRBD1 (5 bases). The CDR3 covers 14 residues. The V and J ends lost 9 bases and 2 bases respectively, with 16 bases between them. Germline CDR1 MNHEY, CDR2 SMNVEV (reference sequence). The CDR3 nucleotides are TGTGCCAGTGACCTTACAGGAGCCAACTATGGCTACACCTTC. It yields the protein CASDLTGANYGYTF.

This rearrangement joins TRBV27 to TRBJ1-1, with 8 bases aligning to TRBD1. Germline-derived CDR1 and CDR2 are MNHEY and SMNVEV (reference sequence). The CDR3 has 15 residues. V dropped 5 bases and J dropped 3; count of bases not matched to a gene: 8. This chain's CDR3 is CASSPLDRGDTEAFF. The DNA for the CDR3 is TGTGCCAGCAGTCCCTTAGACAGGGGAGACACTGAAGCTTTCTTT.

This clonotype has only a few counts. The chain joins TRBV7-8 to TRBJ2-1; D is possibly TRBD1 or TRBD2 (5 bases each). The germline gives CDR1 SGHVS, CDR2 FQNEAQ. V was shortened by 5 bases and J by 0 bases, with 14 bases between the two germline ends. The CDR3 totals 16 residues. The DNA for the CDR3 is TGTGCCAGCAGCAGCAGGGACCCGAGCTCCTACAATGAGCAGTTCTTC. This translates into CASSSRDPSSYNEQFF.

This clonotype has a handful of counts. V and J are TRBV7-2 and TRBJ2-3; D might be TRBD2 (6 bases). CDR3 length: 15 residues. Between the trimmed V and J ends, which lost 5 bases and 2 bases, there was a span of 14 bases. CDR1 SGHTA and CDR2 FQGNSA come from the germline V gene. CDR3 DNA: TGTGCCAGCAGCGGAAAGAGCGGGTTCACAGATACGCAGTATTTT. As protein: CASSGKSGFTDTQYF.

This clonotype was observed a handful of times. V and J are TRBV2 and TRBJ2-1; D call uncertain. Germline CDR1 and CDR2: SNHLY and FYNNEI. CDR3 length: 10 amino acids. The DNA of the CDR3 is TGTGCTCAAAGGAGAGATGAGCAGTTCTTC. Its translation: CAQRRDEQFF. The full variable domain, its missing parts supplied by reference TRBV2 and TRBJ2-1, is EPEVTQTPSHQVTQMGQEVILRCVPISNHLYFYWYRQILGQKVEFLVSFYNNEISEKSEIFDDQFSVERPDGSNFTLKIRSTKLEDSAMYFCAQRRDEQFFGPGTRLTVL.